This T cell receptor beta chain was sequenced in a study of blood T cell repertoires in COVID-19. Background on the study: PBMCs, B-cell-depleted T cells, or T cells provided the cDNA or gDNA that made up the material.

CDR1 is MNHEY and CDR2 is SVGEGT in the germline V gene. V shed 6 bases and J shed 17 bases, with 17 bases lying between them. CDR3 length equals 12 residues. Assay: immunoSEQ multiplex PCR; the TCRdb copy retains only in-frame clones and omits some. The data show approximately 240,000 clones, 87% seen once. The study recruited people aged about 18 to 89 years across 20 to 30 US areas. Membership in each cohort depended on participant-reported clinical history. The material sequenced was PBMCs or T cells enriched from blood (not recorded which). The source is a woman in her twenties or thirties with acute COVID-19. V gene TRBV6-2 or TRBV6-3 combines with J gene TRBJ1-6, with TRBD1 as a possible D gene (6 bases). The CDR3 DNA follows: TGTGCCAGCAGCCCCGGACAGTACACGATCCACTTT. It encodes CASSPGQYTIHF.